What follows is one T cell receptor beta chain and its context. Its matching antigen is unknown. This entry is derived from a study of Graves' ophthalmopathy and Graves' hyperthyroidism. Germline V gene sequence: CDR1 SGHVS, CDR2 FNYEAQ. The V segment lost 5 bases and the J segment 7 bases; nucleotides outside the gene matches: 14. CDR3 length equals 15 residues. The authors amplified TCR beta CDR3 regions from RNA transcripts. RT-PCR was first run with HTBI primers, then multiplex PCR in a second round. MiXCR, run by TCRdb on the multiplex PCR reads, gives a single entry per CDR3 protein. Counted here are approximately 540,000 distinct CDR3 sequences, under 45% occurring once; the ten biggest clones make up about 4%. Hyperthyroidism in these 18- to 65-year-old patients was newly diagnosed, lasting under 2 months. Other autoimmune diseases, uncontrolled infections, pregnancy or lactation led to the exclusion of patients.

General study findings and limits: Sensitivity of roughly 71% and specificity of roughly 78% were achieved by the model that predicted ophthalmopathy progression. Blood was where most expanded thyroid clonotypes above 0.001 frequency also turned up.

The chain recombines TRBV7-6 with TRBJ2-7; 7 bases line up with TRBD1. The sample comprised peripheral blood or thyroid tissue (not recorded which). The sequence came from an adult man with Graves' hyperthyroidism. The CDR3 DNA reads TGTGCCAGCAGCACCCGACAGGGTCTCTACAATGAGCAGTACTTC. This gives the protein CASSTRQGLYNEQYF.